This is a list of T cell receptor beta chains from one sample in a study of shared clonotypes between healthy human individuals. TCRdb keeps only in-frame clones here, not all; method: immunoSEQ multiplex PCR. The profile shows about 2.4 million clones, approximately 94% of them singletons. The sample was naive CD4+ T cells from PBMCs. The receptors here all came from a man younger than 30 in good health. Some clones in this sample may be carry-over from other donors' samples. Both conserved end residues are part of each CDR3. D genes are given only for firm matches. Not every row has a clone size; where given, it reads once, few, many or a size class.

V gene: TRBV7-9
J gene: TRBJ1-2
D gene: -
clone size: -
CDR3 DNA: TGTGCCAGCAACTTACAGGGAACGGCTAACTATGGCTACACCTTC
CDR3 protein: CASNLQGTANYGYTF

V gene: TRBV19
J gene: TRBJ2-1
D gene: TRBD2
clone size: -
CDR3 DNA: TGTGCCAGTAGAGTAGCGGGAGTGGCCTACAATGAGCAGTTCTTC
CDR3 protein: CASRVAGVAYNEQFF

V gene: TRBV5-6
J gene: TRBJ2-7
D gene: -
clone size: -
CDR3 DNA: TGTGCCAGCAGCTCGGGTTTCGCAACCGAGCAGTACTTC
CDR3 protein: CASSSGFATEQYF

V gene: TRBV6-1
J gene: TRBJ1-1
D gene: TRBD1
clone size: -
CDR3 DNA: TGTGCCAGCAGTGAGACAGGGGGCATTTGGACTGAAGCTTTCTTT
CDR3 protein: CASSETGGIWTEAFF

V gene: TRBV5-4
J gene: TRBJ2-7
D gene: -
clone size: -
CDR3 DNA: TGTGCCAGCAGCCTGGACTGGTCCTACGAGCAGTACTTC
CDR3 protein: CASSLDWSYEQYF

V gene: TRBV5-6
J gene: TRBJ2-7
D gene: TRBD2
clone size: -
CDR3 DNA: TGTGCCAGCAGCTCGAAGGGTCTAGCGGGGTGGAAGCAGTACTTC
CDR3 protein: CASSSKGLAGWKQYF

V gene: TRBV7-9
J gene: TRBJ1-2
D gene: -
clone size: -
CDR3 DNA: TGTGCCAGCAGCTTAGCGACGGCTTATGGCTACACCTTC
CDR3 protein: CASSLATAYGYTF

V gene: TRBV7-8
J gene: TRBJ1-1
D gene: -
clone size: once
CDR3 DNA: TGTGCCAGCAGTTGGGGCTGGACTGAAGCTTTCTTT
CDR3 protein: CASSWGWTEAFF

V gene: TRBV28
J gene: TRBJ1-3
D gene: -
clone size: -
CDR3 DNA: TGTGCCAGCAGACAAGCGTCTGGAAACACCATATATTTT
CDR3 protein: CASRQASGNTIYF

V gene: TRBV18
J gene: TRBJ1-1
D gene: -
clone size: -
CDR3 DNA: TGTGCCAGCTCACCACCGAGGGGCGACCGTGAAGCTTTCTTT
CDR3 protein: CASSPPRGDREAFF

V gene: TRBV5-1
J gene: TRBJ1-4
D gene: TRBD1
clone size: -
CDR3 DNA: TGCGCCAGCAGCTCCTCCGGGACAGATGAAAAACTGTTTTTT
CDR3 protein: CASSSSGTDEKLFF

V gene: TRBV2
J gene: TRBJ2-3
D gene: -
clone size: once
CDR3 DNA: TGTGCCAGCAGCCTGGGACCGTCCAAGTATTTT
CDR3 protein: CASSLGPSKYF

V gene: TRBV4-1
J gene: TRBJ1-5
D gene: -
clone size: -
CDR3 DNA: TGCGCCAGCGGCGTATGGACCAGGAATCAGCCCCAGCATTTT
CDR3 protein: CASGVWTRNQPQHF

V gene: TRBV28
J gene: TRBJ1-1
D gene: -
clone size: few
CDR3 DNA: TGTGCCAGCAGCGACAGGGAAGCTTTCTTT
CDR3 protein: CASSDREAFF

V gene: TRBV28
J gene: TRBJ1-2
D gene: TRBD1
clone size: -
CDR3 DNA: TGTGCCAGCAGTCAGGGGGGGACACATGGCTACACCTTC
CDR3 protein: CASSQGGTHGYTF

V gene: TRBV18
J gene: TRBJ2-1
D gene: -
clone size: -
CDR3 DNA: TGTGCCAGCTCACCTGGGGCAGGAGTCTACAATGAGCAGTTCTTC
CDR3 protein: CASSPGAGVYNEQFF

V gene: TRBV4-1
J gene: TRBJ2-5
D gene: TRBD2
clone size: -
CDR3 DNA: TGCGCCAGCAGCCAAGTCCGACTAGCGACCGAGACCCAGTACTTC
CDR3 protein: CASSQVRLATETQYF

V gene: TRBV29-1
J gene: TRBJ2-7
D gene: TRBD2
clone size: -
CDR3 DNA: TGCAGCGTTCGTACCCTAGGACTAGCGGGAGGGCGGTACGAGCAGTACTTC
CDR3 protein: CSVRTLGLAGGRYEQYF

V gene: TRBV7-6
J gene: TRBJ2-1
D gene: -
clone size: -
CDR3 DNA: TGTGCCAGCAGCCCGGTCGGTCGGCCGAATGAGCAGTTCTTC
CDR3 protein: CASSPVGRPNEQFF

V gene: TRBV5-1
J gene: TRBJ2-3
D gene: -
clone size: -
CDR3 DNA: TGCGCCAGCAGCGCCGGAGCGCTAGATACGCAGTATTTT
CDR3 protein: CASSAGALDTQYF

V gene: TRBV6-6
J gene: TRBJ1-1
D gene: -
clone size: -
CDR3 DNA: TGTGCCAGCAGTTGGGGGAGGCCCTTGAACACTGAAGCTTTCTTT
CDR3 protein: CASSWGRPLNTEAFF

V gene: TRBV27
J gene: TRBJ1-2
D gene: TRBD1
clone size: -
CDR3 DNA: TGTGCCAGCAGTTTATCGGGACAGGGGTTCTATGGCTACACCTTC
CDR3 protein: CASSLSGQGFYGYTF

V gene: TRBV15
J gene: TRBJ1-4
D gene: TRBD1
clone size: -
CDR3 DNA: TGTGCCACCAGCCTTGAACCACAGGGGGCGGAGGAAAAACTGTTTTTT
CDR3 protein: CATSLEPQGAEEKLFF

V gene: TRBV5-1
J gene: TRBJ2-7
D gene: TRBD2
clone size: -
CDR3 DNA: TGCGCCAGCAGCTTGGAACTAGCGGGAACGTACGAGCAGTACTTC
CDR3 protein: CASSLELAGTYEQYF

V gene: TRBV27
J gene: TRBJ2-5
D gene: TRBD1
clone size: -
CDR3 DNA: TGTGCCAGCGGGCCCGCCTGGGGACAGGGGGCGTCAGAGACCCAGTACTTC
CDR3 protein: CASGPAWGQGASETQYF

V gene: TRBV9
J gene: TRBJ2-3
D gene: -
clone size: -
CDR3 DNA: TGTGCCAGCAGTCATCAGCAACAGGGAGGAGATACGCAGTATTTT
CDR3 protein: CASSHQQQGGDTQYF

V gene: TRBV6-1
J gene: TRBJ1-2
D gene: TRBD1
clone size: once
CDR3 DNA: TGTGCCAGCAGGACCGGGACAGGGGTGCGCTATGGCTACACCTTC
CDR3 protein: CASRTGTGVRYGYTF

V gene: TRBV28
J gene: TRBJ1-4
D gene: -
clone size: -
CDR3 DNA: TGTGCCAGCAGTTTAAGAGAAACACCCACGGGGGAACTGTTTTTT
CDR3 protein: CASSLRETPTGELFF

V gene: TRBV7-9
J gene: TRBJ2-5
D gene: -
clone size: -
CDR3 DNA: TGTGCCAGCAGTCTAGGGGTGACCCAGTACTTC
CDR3 protein: CASSLGVTQYF

V gene: TRBV6-6
J gene: TRBJ1-2
D gene: TRBD1
clone size: -
CDR3 DNA: TGTGCCAGCAGTTACCTCAAGACAGGGGGTGGCTACACCTTC
CDR3 protein: CASSYLKTGGGYTF

V gene: TRBV5-1
J gene: TRBJ2-4
D gene: TRBD2
clone size: -
CDR3 DNA: TGCGCCAGCAGCTTACTAGCGGGAGGACCCAAAAACATTCAGTACTTC
CDR3 protein: CASSLLAGGPKNIQYF

V gene: TRBV2
J gene: TRBJ2-1
D gene: -
clone size: -
CDR3 DNA: TGTGCCAGCAGTGAAGAGGCTAATGGTGAGCAGTTCTTC
CDR3 protein: CASSEEANGEQFF

V gene: TRBV28
J gene: TRBJ2-3
D gene: TRBD2
clone size: -
CDR3 DNA: TGTGCCAGCAGCCCTCTAGCGGGAGGAACAGATACGCAGTATTTT
CDR3 protein: CASSPLAGGTDTQYF

V gene: TRBV5-4
J gene: TRBJ1-2
D gene: TRBD1
clone size: once
CDR3 DNA: TGTGCCAGCAGCTTAGACCCGACAGGGACCGGCTACACCTTC
CDR3 protein: CASSLDPTGTGYTF

V gene: TRBV15
J gene: TRBJ2-7
D gene: TRBD2
clone size: -
CDR3 DNA: TGTGCCACCAGCGCGCGGGAGAGGTCCTACGAGCAGTACTTC
CDR3 protein: CATSARERSYEQYF

V gene: TRBV5-1
J gene: TRBJ2-3
D gene: TRBD2
clone size: -
CDR3 DNA: TGCGCCAGCAGCTGGAGCGGGGAGGGCACAGATACGCAGTATTTT
CDR3 protein: CASSWSGEGTDTQYF

V gene: TRBV11-1
J gene: TRBJ1-1
D gene: -
clone size: -
CDR3 DNA: TGTGCCAGCAGCCCCAGGGCCAACACTGAAGCTTTCTTT
CDR3 protein: CASSPRANTEAFF

V gene: TRBV7-9
J gene: TRBJ2-3
D gene: -
clone size: -
CDR3 DNA: TGTGCCAGCAGCTTAGGCAGGTCCGGAGATACGCAGTATTTT
CDR3 protein: CASSLGRSGDTQYF

V gene: TRBV7-9
J gene: TRBJ2-5
D gene: TRBD1
clone size: -
CDR3 DNA: TGTGCCAGCAACGGACAGGGTGGTGAGACCCAGTACTTC
CDR3 protein: CASNGQGGETQYF

V gene: TRBV11-2
J gene: TRBJ2-1
D gene: -
clone size: -
CDR3 DNA: TGTGCCAGCAGCCCCCGGGGGAGCTCCTACAATGAGCAGTTCTTC
CDR3 protein: CASSPRGSSYNEQFF

V gene: TRBV2
J gene: TRBJ1-1
D gene: -
clone size: -
CDR3 DNA: TGTGCCAGCAGTGAGAGCACTGAAGCTTTCTTT
CDR3 protein: CASSESTEAFF

V gene: TRBV30
J gene: TRBJ2-1
D gene: -
clone size: once
CDR3 DNA: TGTGCCTGGAGTAGGGGCGGGTCCTACAATGAGCAGTTCTTC
CDR3 protein: CAWSRGGSYNEQFF

V gene: TRBV23-1
J gene: TRBJ1-1
D gene: TRBD1
clone size: -
CDR3 DNA: TGCGCCAGCAGTCAACAACAGGGGGCGTTAGAAGCTTTCTTT
CDR3 protein: CASSQQQGALEAFF

V gene: TRBV7-9
J gene: TRBJ2-3
D gene: TRBD2
clone size: -
CDR3 DNA: TGTGCCAGCAGCTCCCACGGGGGGGCGGCAGATACGCAGTATTTT
CDR3 protein: CASSSHGGAADTQYF

V gene: TRBV30
J gene: TRBJ2-3
D gene: -
clone size: -
CDR3 DNA: TGTGCCTGGAGTGTAGGGCACCCACGGGCAGATACGCAGTATTTT
CDR3 protein: CAWSVGHPRADTQYF

V gene: TRBV18
J gene: TRBJ2-7
D gene: -
clone size: -
CDR3 DNA: TGTGCCAGCTCACCAGGGACTGCCTCCTACGAGCAGTACTTC
CDR3 protein: CASSPGTASYEQYF

V gene: TRBV28
J gene: TRBJ2-5
D gene: TRBD1
clone size: -
CDR3 DNA: TGTGCCAGCAGTGACCCAGGGGGTCAAGAGACCCAGTACTTC
CDR3 protein: CASSDPGGQETQYF

V gene: TRBV18
J gene: TRBJ1-1
D gene: -
clone size: -
CDR3 DNA: TGTGCCAGCTCACCACCGCTCGGGGCAGGGGTGAACACTGAAGCTTTCTTT
CDR3 protein: CASSPPLGAGVNTEAFF

V gene: TRBV11-2
J gene: TRBJ1-4
D gene: -
clone size: -
CDR3 DNA: TGTGCCAGCAGCTCTATAAGGGGGGCAGGGGAAAAACTGTTTTTT
CDR3 protein: CASSSIRGAGEKLFF

V gene: TRBV6-5
J gene: TRBJ1-1
D gene: TRBD1
clone size: -
CDR3 DNA: TGTGCCAGCAGTTACAGGGGGCCGGAGACTGAAGCTTTCTTT
CDR3 protein: CASSYRGPETEAFF

V gene: TRBV5-1
J gene: TRBJ1-1
D gene: TRBD1
clone size: -
CDR3 DNA: TGCGCCAGCAGCCCGGGACAGGGGAACACTGAAGCTTTCTTT
CDR3 protein: CASSPGQGNTEAFF

V gene: TRBV14
J gene: TRBJ1-1
D gene: -
clone size: few
CDR3 DNA: TGTGCCAGCAGCCAAGATCAGGCAGGTCACACTGAAGCTTTCTTT
CDR3 protein: CASSQDQAGHTEAFF

V gene: TRBV5-1
J gene: TRBJ2-1
D gene: -
clone size: once
CDR3 DNA: TGCGCCAGCAGCGCCGCCGGGACTCGCAATGAGCAGTTCTTC
CDR3 protein: CASSAAGTRNEQFF

V gene: TRBV6-1
J gene: TRBJ2-1
D gene: -
clone size: -
CDR3 DNA: TGTGCCAGCAGTGATCAGGGGGGGAATGAGCAGTTCTTC
CDR3 protein: CASSDQGGNEQFF

V gene: TRBV9
J gene: TRBJ2-7
D gene: -
clone size: -
CDR3 DNA: TGTGCCAGCAGCCCCCGAGTCCGGGAGATTGGGGAGCAGTACTTC
CDR3 protein: CASSPRVREIGEQYF